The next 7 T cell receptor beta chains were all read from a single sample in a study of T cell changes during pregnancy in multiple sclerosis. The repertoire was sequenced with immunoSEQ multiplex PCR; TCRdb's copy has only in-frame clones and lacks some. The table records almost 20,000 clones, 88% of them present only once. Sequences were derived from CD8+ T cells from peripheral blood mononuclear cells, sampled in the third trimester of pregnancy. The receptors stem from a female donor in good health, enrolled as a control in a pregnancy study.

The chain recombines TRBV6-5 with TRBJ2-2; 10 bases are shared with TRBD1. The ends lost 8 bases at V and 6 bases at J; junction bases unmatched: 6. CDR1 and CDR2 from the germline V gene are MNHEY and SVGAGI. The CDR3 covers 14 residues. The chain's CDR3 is CASLDRGQAGELFF. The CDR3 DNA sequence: TGTGCCAGCCTTGACAGGGGGCAGGCCGGGGAGCTGTTTTTT.

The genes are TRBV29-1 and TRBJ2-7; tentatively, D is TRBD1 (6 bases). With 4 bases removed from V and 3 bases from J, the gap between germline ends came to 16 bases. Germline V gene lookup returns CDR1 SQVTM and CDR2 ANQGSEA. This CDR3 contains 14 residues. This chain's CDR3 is CSVVRQGKGYEQYF. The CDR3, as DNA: TGCAGCGTTGTTAGGCAGGGGAAAGGCTACGAGCAGTACTTC.

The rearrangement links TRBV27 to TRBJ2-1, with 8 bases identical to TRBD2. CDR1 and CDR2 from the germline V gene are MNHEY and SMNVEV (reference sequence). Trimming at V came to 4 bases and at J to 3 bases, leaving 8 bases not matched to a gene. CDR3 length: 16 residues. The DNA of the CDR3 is TGTGCCAGCAGTTCCCCTCGGAGCGGGGGCTACAATGAGCAGTTCTTC. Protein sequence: CASSSPRSGGYNEQFF.

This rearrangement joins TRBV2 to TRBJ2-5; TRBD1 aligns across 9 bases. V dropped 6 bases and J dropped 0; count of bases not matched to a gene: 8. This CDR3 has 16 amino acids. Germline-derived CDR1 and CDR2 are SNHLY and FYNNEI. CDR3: CASRGQGPAYQETQYF. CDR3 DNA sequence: TGTGCCAGCAGAGGACAGGGGCCCGCGTACCAAGAGACCCAGTACTTC.

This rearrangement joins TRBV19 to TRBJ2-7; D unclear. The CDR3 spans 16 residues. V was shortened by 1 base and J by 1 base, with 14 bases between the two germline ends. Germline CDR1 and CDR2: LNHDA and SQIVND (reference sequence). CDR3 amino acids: CASSIGWPPGSYEQYF. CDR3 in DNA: TGTGCCAGTAGTATAGGATGGCCTCCCGGGTCCTACGAGCAGTACTTC.

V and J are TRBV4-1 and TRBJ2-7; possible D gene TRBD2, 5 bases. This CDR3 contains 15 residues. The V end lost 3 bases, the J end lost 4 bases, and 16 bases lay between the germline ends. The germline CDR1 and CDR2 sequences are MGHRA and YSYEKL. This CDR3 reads CASSQVKPLGYEQYF. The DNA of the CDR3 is TGCGCCAGCAGCCAGGTGAAACCACTAGGTTACGAGCAGTACTTC.

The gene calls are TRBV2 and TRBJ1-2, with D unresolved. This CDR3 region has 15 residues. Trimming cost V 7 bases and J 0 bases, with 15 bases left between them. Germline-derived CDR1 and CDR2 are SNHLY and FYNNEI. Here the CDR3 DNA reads TGTGCCAGCACCGAGAGGGCGAATACTAACTATGGCTACACCTTC. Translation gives CASTERANTNYGYTF.